This T cell receptor beta chain comes out of a study of cytotoxic CD8 clonotypes in ibrutinib-treated CLL. At the level of the study: Partial response was seen in approximately 25 patients and complete response in 2; after median around 72 months, about 14 stayed remitted, around 12 progressed.

Sequenced by immunoSEQ multiplex PCR; TCRdb stores in-frame clones only, minus some. The data show around 53,000 clones, roughly 58% seen once. This clone was found a few times. V lost 5 bases to trimming and J lost 2 bases; unmatched junction nucleotides: 5. Germline V CDR1 and CDR2: SNHLY, FYNNEI. The CDR3 consists of 14 residues. V and J are TRBV2 and TRBJ1-2, with 7 bases fitting TRBD1. The sequenced sample was PBMCs, obtained at disease progression, from a patient treated with ibrutinib. The clonotype comes from a human donor with chronic lymphocytic leukemia. The CDR3 loop reads CASSPIQGNYGYTF. CDR3 nucleotides: TGTGCCAGCAGTCCGATACAGGGGAACTATGGCTACACCTTC.